This TCR beta chain is from a study of CD8+CD57+ T cells in acquired aplastic anemia. The overall study: Sorted CD4+ and CD8+ cells gave an average of 3.2 ug of DNA.

Remarks on this clonotype: The target antigen is unknown.

Profiling that covered TCR beta VDJ and CDR3 relied on genomic DNA as its template. TCRdb called the reads again in MiXCR, with one record for every CDR3 protein. Seen here are roughly 130,000 distinct CDR3 sequences, 40% to 60% observed once, and the top ten hold 2% to 3%. The study's findings and limits: Overlap between patients and controls comprised roughly 28 CD8+ CDR3 sequences.

Trimming pared 4 bases from V and 4 bases from J, leaving 14 bases between. The CDR3 sequence is 13 residues long. Germline CDR1 is SQVTM and CDR2 is ANQGSEA. The clonotype was recovered from a human donor in good health, serving as a control. The chain employs TRBV29-1 and TRBJ2-7; TRBD1 might be the D (6 bases). The sequencing input was sorted CD4+, CD8+, or CD8+CD57+ T cells (not recorded which) from PBMCs. For the CDR3, the DNA is TGCAGCGTTGGTGGCAGGGGTGATTACGAGCAGTACTTC. Translating it yields CSVGGRGDYEQYF.